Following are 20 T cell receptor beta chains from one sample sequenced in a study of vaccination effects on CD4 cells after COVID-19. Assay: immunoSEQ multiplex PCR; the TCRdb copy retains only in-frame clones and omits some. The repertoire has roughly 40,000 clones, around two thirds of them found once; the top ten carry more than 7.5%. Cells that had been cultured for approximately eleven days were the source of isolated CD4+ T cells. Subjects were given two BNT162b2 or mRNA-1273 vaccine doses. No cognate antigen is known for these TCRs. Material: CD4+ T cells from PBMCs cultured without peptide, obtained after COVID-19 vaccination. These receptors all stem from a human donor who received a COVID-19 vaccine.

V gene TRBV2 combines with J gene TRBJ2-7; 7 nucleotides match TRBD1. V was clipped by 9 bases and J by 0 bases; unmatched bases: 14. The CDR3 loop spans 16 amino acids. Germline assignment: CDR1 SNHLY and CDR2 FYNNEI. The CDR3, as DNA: TGTGCCAGAAAAACGTTAAACGGGACAGTCTCCTACGAGCAGTACTTC. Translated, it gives CARKTLNGTVSYEQYF.

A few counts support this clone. The CDR3 nucleotides read TGTGCCAGCAAGGGGGGGAATACTGGAAACACCATATATTTT. This translates into CASKGGNTGNTIYF. The chain carries TRBV2 and TRBJ1-3; TRBD1 might be the D (6 bases). The germline V and J ends were trimmed by 7 bases and 2 bases, with 12 bases remaining between them. Germline CDR1 and CDR2: SNHLY and FYNNEI. The CDR3 loop spans 14 amino acids.

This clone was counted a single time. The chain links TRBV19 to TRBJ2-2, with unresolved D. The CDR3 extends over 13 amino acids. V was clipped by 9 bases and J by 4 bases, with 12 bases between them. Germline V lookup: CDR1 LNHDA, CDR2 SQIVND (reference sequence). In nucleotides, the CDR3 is TGTGCCAGCACGACCCAGGCCACCGGGGAGCTGTTTTTT. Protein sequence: CASTTQATGELFF.

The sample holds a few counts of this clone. CDR3 amino acids: CSAKLGGSNQPQHF. CDR3 nucleotide sequence: TGCAGCGCTAAACTGGGTGGGAGCAATCAGCCCCAGCATTTT. The rearrangement uses TRBV29-1 and TRBJ1-5; D unclear. The germline V gene encodes CDR1 SQVTM and CDR2 ANQGSEA. This CDR3 spans 14 amino acids. V shed 7 bases and J shed 1 base, with 14 bases lying between them. Full variable domain (missing parts from reference TRBV29-1 and TRBJ1-5): SAVISQKPSRDICQRGTSLTIQCQVDSQVTMMFWYRQQPGQSLTLIATANQGSEATYESGFVIDKFPISRPNLTFSTLTVSNMSPEDSSIYLCSAKLGGSNQPQHFGDGTRLSIL.

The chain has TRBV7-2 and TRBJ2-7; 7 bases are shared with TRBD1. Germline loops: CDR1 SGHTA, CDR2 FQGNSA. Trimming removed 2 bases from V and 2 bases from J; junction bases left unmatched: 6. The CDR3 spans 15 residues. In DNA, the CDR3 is TGTGCCAGCAGCTTAAGAGGACAGGAGACCTACGAGCAGTACTTC. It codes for CASSLRGQETYEQYF.

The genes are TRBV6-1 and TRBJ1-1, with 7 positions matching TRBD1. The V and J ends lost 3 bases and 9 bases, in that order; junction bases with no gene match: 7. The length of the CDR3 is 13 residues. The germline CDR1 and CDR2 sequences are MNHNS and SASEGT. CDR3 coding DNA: TGTGCCAGCAGTGAGGTACAGGGGAGAAAAGCTTTCTTT. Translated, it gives CASSEVQGRKAFF.

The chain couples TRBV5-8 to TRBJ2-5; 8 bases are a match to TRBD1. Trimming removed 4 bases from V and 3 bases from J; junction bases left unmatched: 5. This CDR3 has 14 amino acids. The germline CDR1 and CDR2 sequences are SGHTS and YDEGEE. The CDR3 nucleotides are TGTGCCAGCAGCCGATGGACAGGGAAAGAGACCCAGTACTTC. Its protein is CASSRWTGKETQYF.

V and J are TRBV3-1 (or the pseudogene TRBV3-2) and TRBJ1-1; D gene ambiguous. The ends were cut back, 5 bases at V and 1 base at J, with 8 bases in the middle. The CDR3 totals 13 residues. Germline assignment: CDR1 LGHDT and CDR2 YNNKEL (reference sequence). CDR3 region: CASSFGGNTEAFF. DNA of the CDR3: TGTGCCAGCAGCTTTGGTGGGAACACTGAAGCTTTCTTT.

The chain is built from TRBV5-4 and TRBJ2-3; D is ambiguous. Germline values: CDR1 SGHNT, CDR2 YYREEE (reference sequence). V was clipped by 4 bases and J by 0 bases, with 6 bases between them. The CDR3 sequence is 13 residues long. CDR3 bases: TGTGCCAGCAGCGACGGTAGCACAGATACGCAGTATTTT. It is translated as CASSDGSTDTQYF.

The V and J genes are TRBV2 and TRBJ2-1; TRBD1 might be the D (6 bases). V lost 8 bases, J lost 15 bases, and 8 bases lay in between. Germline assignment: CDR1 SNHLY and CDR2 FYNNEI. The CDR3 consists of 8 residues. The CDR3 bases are TGTGCCAGCGGGGGCTTGTTCTTC. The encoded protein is CASGGLFF.

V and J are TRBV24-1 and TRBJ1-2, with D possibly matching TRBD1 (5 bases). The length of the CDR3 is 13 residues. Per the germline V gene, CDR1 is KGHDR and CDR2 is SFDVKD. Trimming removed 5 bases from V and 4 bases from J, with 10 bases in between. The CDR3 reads CATSGGGSYGYTF. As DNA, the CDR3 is TGTGCCACCAGTGGTGGGGGGAGCTATGGCTACACCTTC.

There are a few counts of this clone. CDR3 nucleotide sequence: TGCGCCAGCAGCCAAAAATCCCTTATCTCGAGCGGGGGGGCGAAGGATGAGCAGTTCTTC. Encoded protein: CASSQKSLISSGGAKDEQFF. This chain joins TRBV4-1 and TRBJ2-1; 10 bases map to TRBD2. This CDR3 is built from 20 residues. CDR1 and CDR2 (germline): MGHRA, YSYEKL. After removal of 2 bases from V and 8 bases from J, the junction contained 21 bases not matched to a gene.

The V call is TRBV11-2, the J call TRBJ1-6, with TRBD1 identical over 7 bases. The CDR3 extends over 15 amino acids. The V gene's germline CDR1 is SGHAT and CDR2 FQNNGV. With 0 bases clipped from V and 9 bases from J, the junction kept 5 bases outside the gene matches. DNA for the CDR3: TGTGCCAGCAGCTTAGATCAGGGGGGGGCTTCACCCCTCCACTTT. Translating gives CASSLDQGGASPLHF. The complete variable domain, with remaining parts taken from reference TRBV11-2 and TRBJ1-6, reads EAGVAQSPRYKIIEKRQSVAFWCNPISGHATLYWYQQILGQGPKLLIQFQNNGVVDDSQLPKDRFSAERLKGVDSTLKIQPAKLEDSAVYLCASSLDQGGASPLHFGNGTRLTVT.

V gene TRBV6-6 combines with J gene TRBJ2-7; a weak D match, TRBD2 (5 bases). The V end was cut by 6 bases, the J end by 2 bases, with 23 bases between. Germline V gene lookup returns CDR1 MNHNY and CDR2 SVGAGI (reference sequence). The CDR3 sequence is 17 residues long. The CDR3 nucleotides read TGTGCCAGCAGCCGAAGCACCGGACGGGGAGAAGCCTACGAGCAGTACTTC. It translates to CASSRSTGRGEAYEQYF.

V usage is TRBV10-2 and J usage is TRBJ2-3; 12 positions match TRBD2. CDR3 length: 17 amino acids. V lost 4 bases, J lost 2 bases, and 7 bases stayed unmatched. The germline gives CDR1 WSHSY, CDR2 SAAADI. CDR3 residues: CASSVLAGGMVTDTQYF. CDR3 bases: TGCGCCAGCAGTGTCCTAGCGGGAGGGATGGTCACAGATACGCAGTATTTT.

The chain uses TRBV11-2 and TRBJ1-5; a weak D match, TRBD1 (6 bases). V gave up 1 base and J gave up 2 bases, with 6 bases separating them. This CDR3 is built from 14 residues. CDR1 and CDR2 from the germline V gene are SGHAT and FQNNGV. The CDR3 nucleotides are TGTGCCAGCAGCTTAGCAGGGGGCAATCAGCCCCAGCATTTT. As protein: CASSLAGGNQPQHF.

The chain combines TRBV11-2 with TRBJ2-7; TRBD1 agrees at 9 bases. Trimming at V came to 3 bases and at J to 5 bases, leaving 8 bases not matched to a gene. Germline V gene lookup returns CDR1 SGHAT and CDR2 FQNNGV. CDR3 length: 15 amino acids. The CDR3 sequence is CASSLIWDRVNEQYF. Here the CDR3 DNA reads TGTGCCAGCAGCTTGATCTGGGACAGGGTAAACGAGCAGTACTTC.

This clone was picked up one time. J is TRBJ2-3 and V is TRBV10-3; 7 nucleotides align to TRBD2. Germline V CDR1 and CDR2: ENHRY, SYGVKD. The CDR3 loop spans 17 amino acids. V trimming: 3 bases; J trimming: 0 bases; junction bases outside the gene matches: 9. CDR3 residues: CAISEHGAGRSTDTQYF. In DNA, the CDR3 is TGTGCCATCAGTGAACACGGAGCGGGGAGGAGCACAGATACGCAGTATTTT.

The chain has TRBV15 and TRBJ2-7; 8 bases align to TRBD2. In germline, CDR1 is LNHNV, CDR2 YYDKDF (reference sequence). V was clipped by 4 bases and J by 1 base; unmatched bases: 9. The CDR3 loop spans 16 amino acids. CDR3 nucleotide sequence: TGTGCCACCAGCACCTCGGGAGGGCGAGCATCCTACGAGCAGTACTTC. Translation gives CATSTSGGRASYEQYF. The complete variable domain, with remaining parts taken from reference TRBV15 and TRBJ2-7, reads DAMVIQNPRYQVTQFGKPVTLSCSQTLNHNVMYWYQQKSSQAPKLLFHYYDKDFNNEADTPDNFQSRRPNTSFCFLDIRSPGLGDTAMYLCATSTSGGRASYEQYFGPGTRLTVT.

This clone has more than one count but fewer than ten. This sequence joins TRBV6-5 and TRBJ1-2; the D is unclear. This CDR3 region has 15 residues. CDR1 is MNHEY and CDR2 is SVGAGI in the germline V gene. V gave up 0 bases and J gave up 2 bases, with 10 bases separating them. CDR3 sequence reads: CASSYSVRENYGYTF. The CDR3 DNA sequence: TGTGCCAGCAGTTACTCGGTACGGGAGAACTATGGCTACACCTTC.